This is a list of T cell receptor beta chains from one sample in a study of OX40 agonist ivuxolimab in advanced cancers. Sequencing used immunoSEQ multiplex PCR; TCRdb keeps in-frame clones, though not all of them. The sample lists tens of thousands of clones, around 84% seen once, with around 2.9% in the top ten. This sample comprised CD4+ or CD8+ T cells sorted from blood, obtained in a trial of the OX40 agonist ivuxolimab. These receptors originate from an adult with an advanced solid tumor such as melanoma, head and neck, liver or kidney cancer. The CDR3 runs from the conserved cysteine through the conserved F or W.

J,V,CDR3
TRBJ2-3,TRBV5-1,CASSSTGGNTDTQYF
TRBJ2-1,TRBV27,CASSPGQGPYNEQFF
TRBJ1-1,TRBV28,CASSSQGSNTEAFF
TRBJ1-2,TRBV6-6,CASSRGRGREGYGYTF
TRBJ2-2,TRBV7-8,CASTQPLTGITGELFF
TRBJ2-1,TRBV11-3,CASSSSEEGRVNEQFF
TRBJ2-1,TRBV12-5,CASGLGLAGGRNEQFF
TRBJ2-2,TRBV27,CASSRLAGNTGELFF
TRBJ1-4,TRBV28,CAGGTVNEKLFF
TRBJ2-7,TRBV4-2,CASSQGAGGLYEQYF
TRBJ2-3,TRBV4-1,CASSQEASGGVDTQYF
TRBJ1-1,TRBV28,CASTVKGYTEAFF
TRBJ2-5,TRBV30,CAWSVSETQYF
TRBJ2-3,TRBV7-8,CASSPLGGGSNTQYF
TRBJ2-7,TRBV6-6,CASMGGGSSYEQYF
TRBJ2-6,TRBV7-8,CASSRVGGSGANVLTF
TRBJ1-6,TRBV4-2,CASSRDRENSPLHF
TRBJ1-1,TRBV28,CASSLAGTGGKAFF
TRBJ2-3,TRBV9,CASGGAKDTQYF
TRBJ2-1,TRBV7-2,CASSFRNEQFF